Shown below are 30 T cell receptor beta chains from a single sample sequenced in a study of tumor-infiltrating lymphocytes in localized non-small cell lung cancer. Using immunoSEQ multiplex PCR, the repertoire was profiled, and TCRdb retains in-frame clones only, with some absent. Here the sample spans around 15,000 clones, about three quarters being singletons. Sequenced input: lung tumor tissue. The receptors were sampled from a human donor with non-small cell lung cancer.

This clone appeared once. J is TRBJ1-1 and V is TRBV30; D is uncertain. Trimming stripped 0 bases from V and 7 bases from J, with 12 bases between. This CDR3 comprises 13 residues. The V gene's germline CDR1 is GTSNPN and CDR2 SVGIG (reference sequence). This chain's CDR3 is CAWSVGGPFEAFF. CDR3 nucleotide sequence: TGTGCCTGGAGTGTAGGCGGTCCATTTGAAGCTTTCTTT.

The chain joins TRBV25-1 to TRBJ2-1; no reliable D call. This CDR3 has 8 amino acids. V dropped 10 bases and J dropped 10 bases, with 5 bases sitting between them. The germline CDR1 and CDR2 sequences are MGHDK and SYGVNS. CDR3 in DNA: TGTGCCATTATGGAGCAGTTCTTC. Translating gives CAIMEQFF.

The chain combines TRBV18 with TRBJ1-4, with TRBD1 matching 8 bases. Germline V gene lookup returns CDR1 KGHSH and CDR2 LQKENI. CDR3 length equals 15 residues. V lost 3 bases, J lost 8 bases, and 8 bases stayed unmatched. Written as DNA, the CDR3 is TGTGCCAGCTCACCGGGACAGGACCCGGGGGAAAAACTGTTTTTT. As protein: CASSPGQDPGEKLFF.

This CDR3 reads CASRTSGHPSGGELFF. The CDR3 DNA sequence: TGTGCCAGCAGAACGTCGGGACATCCTTCCGGCGGGGAGCTGTTTTTT. The chain links TRBV2 to TRBJ2-2; tentatively, D is TRBD1 (6 bases). Between the trimmed V and J ends, which lost 6 bases and 7 bases, there was a span of 21 bases. Looked up from germline, CDR1 is SNHLY and CDR2 is FYNNEI. The CDR3 length is 16 residues.

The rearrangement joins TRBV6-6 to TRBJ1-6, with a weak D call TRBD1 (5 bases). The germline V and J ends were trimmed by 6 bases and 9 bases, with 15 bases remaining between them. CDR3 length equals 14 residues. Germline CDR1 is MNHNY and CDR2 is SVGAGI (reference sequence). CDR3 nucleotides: TGTGCCAGCAGAGGCGGGGGAACCGGTTCACCCCTCCACTTT. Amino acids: CASRGGGTGSPLHF.

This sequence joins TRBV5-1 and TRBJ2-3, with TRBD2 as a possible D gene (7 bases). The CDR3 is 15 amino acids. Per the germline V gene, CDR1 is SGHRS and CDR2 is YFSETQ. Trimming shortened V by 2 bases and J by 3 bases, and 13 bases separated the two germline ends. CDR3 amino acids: CASSFLGGPTDTQYF. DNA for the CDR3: TGCGCCAGCAGCTTCCTCGGGGGGCCTACAGATACGCAGTATTTT. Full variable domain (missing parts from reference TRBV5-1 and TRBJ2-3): KAGVTQTPRYLIKTRGQQVTLSCSPISGHRSVSWYQQTPGQGLQFLFEYFSETQRNKGNFPGRFSGRQFSNSRSEMNVSTLELGDSALYLCASSFLGGPTDTQYFGPGTRLTVL.

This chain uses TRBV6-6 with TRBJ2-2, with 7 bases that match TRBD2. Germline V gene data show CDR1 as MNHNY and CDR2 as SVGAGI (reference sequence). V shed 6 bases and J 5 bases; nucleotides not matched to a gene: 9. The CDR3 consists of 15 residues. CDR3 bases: TGTGCCAGCAGCGCTAGCGGTGAGGGAACCGGGGAGCTGTTTTTT. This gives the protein CASSASGEGTGELFF.

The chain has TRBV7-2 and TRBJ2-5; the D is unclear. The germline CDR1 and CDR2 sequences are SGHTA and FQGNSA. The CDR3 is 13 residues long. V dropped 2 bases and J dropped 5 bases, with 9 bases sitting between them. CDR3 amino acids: CASSLQVRETQYF. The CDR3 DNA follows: TGTGCCAGCAGCTTACAGGTTAGGGAGACCCAGTACTTC.

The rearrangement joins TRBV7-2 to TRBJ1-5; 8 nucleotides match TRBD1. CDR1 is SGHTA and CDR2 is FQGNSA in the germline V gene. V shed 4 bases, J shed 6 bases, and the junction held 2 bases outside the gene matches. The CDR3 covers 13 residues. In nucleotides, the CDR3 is TGTGCCAGCAGCTCGGACAGGGCTCAGCCCCAGCATTTT. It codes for CASSSDRAQPQHF.

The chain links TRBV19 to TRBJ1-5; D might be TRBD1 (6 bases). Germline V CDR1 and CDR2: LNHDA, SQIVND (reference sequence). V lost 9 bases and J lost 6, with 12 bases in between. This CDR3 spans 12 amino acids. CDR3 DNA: TGTGCCAGCCGTCAGGGGCCTCAGCCCCAGCATTTT. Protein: CASRQGPQPQHF.

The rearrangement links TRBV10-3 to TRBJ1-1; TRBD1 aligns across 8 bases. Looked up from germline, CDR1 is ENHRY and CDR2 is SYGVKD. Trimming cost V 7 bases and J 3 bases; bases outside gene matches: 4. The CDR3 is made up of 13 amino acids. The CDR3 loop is CAITDRGDTEAFF. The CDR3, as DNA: TGTGCCATCACAGACAGGGGCGACACTGAAGCTTTCTTT.

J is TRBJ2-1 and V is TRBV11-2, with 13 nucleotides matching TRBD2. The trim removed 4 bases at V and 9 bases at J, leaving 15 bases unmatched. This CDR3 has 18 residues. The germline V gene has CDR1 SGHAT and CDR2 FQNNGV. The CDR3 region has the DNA TGTGCCAGCAGCTCTCGGACTAGCGGGGGACCGAGTTCCGGTGAGCAGTTCTTC. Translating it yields CASSSRTSGGPSSGEQFF.

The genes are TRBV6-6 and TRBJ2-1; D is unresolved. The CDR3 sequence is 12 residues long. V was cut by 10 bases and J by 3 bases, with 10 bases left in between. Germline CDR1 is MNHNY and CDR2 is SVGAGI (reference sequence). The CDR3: CATISDYNEQFF. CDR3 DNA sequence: TGTGCCACAATATCCGACTACAATGAGCAGTTCTTC.

The CDR3 nucleotides read TGTGCCAGCAGCCCACGGACTAACTATGGCTACACCTTC. This sequence encodes CASSPRTNYGYTF. This chain uses TRBV7-2 with TRBJ1-2, with no clear D. Germline V gives CDR1 SGHTA, CDR2 FQGNSA. The length of the CDR3 is 13 residues. V lost 5 bases to trimming and J lost 0 bases, with 7 bases between them.

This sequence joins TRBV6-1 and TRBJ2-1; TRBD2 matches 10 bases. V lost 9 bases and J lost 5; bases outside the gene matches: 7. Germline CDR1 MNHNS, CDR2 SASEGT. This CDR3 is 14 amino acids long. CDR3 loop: CASEELAGHNEQFF. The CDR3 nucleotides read TGTGCCAGTGAGGAACTAGCGGGACACAATGAGCAGTTCTTC.

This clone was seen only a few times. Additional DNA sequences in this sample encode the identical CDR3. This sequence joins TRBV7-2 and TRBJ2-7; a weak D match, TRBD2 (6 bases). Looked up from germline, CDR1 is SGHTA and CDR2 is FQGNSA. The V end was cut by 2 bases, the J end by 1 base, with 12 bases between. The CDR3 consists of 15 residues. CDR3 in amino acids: CASSLPGTLSYEQYF. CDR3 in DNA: TGTGCCAGCAGCTTACCGGGGACTTTATCCTACGAGCAGTACTTC. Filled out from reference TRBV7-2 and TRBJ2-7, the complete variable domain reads GAGVSQSPSNKVTEKGKDVELRCDPISGHTALYWYRQSLGQGLEFLIYFQGNSAPDKSGLPSDRFSAERTGGSVSTLTIQRTQQEDSAVYLCASSLPGTLSYEQYFGPGTRLTVT.

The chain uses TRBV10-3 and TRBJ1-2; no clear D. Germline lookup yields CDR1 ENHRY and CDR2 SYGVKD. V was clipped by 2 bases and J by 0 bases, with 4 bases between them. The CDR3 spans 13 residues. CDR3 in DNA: TGTGCCATCAGTGAGGACACTAACTATGGCTACACCTTC. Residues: CAISEDTNYGYTF.

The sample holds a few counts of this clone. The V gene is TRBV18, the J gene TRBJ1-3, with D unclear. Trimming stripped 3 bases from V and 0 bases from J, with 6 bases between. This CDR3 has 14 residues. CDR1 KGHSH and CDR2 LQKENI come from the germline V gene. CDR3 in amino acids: CASSPQDSGNTIYF. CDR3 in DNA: TGTGCCAGCTCACCTCAAGACTCTGGAAACACCATATATTTT.

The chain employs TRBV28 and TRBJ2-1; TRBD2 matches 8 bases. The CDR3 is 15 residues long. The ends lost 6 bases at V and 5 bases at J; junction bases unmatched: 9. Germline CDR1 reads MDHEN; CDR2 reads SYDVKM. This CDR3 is CASSTVREGNNEQFF. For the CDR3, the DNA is TGTGCCAGCAGCACGGTCCGGGAGGGCAACAATGAGCAGTTCTTC. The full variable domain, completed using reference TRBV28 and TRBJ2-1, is DVKVTQSSRYLVKRTGEKVFLECVQDMDHENMFWYRQDPGLGLRLIYFSYDVKMKEKGDIPEGYSVSREKKERFSLILESASTNQTSMYLCASSTVREGNNEQFFGPGTRLTVL.

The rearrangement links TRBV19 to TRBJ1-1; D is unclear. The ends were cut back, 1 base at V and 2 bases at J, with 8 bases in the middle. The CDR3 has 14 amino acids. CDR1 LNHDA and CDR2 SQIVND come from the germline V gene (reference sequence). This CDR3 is CASSIGQANTEAFF. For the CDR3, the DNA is TGTGCCAGTAGTATAGGGCAGGCAAACACTGAAGCTTTCTTT.

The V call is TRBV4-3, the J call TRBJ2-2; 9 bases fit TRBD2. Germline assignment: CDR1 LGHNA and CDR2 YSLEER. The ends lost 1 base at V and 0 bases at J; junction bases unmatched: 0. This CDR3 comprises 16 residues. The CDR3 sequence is CASSQGLAANTGELFF. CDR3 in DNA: TGCGCCAGCAGCCAAGGACTAGCGGCGAACACCGGGGAGCTGTTTTTT.

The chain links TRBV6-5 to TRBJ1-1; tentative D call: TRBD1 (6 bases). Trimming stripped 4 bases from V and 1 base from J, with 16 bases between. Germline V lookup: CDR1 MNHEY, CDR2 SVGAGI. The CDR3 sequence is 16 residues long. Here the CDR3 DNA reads TGTGCCAGCAGTTCTAACCAGGGACACCCGAACACTGAAGCTTTCTTT. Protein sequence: CASSSNQGHPNTEAFF.

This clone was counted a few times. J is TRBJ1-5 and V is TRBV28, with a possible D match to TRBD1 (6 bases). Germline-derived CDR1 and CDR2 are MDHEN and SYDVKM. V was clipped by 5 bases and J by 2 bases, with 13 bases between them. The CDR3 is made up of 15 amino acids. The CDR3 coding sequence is TGTGCCAGCAGTATGCAGGGGTACGGCAATCAGCCCCAGCATTTT. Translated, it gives CASSMQGYGNQPQHF.

The CDR3 DNA reads TGTGCCAGCAGTTTATATCGGGAGCGGCTTGGCTACACCTTC. This translates into CASSLYRERLGYTF. This chain joins TRBV6-5 and TRBJ1-2; no firm D call. The CDR3 length is 14 residues. V was pared by 4 bases and J by 7 bases, with 16 bases between. Germline V gene data show CDR1 as MNHEY and CDR2 as SVGAGI.

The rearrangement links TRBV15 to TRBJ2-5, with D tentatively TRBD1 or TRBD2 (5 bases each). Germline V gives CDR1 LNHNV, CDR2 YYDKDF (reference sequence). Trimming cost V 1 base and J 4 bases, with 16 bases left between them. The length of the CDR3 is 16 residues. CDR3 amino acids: CATSRADEGLGETQYF. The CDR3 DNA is TGTGCCACCAGCAGAGCTGACGAGGGGTTGGGAGAGACCCAGTACTTC.

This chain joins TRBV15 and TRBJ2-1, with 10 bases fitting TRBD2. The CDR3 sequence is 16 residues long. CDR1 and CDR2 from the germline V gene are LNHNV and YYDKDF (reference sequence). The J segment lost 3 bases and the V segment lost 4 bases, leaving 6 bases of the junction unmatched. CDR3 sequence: CATSTTGTSDYNEQFF. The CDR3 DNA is TGTGCCACCAGCACGACCGGGACTAGCGACTACAATGAGCAGTTCTTC.

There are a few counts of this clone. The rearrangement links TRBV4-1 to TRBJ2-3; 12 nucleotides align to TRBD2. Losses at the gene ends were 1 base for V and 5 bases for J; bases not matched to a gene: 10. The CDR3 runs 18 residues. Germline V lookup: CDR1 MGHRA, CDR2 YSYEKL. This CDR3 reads CASSQVLAGGHLEDTQYF. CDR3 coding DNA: TGCGCCAGCAGCCAAGTCCTAGCGGGGGGGCATCTAGAAGATACGCAGTATTTT.

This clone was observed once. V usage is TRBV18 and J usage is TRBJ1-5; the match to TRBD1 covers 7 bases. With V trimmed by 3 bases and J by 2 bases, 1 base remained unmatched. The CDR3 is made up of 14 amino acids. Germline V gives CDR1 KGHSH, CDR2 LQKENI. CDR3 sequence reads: CASSPDRGNQPQHF. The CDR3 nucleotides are TGTGCCAGCTCACCCGACAGGGGCAATCAGCCCCAGCATTTT.

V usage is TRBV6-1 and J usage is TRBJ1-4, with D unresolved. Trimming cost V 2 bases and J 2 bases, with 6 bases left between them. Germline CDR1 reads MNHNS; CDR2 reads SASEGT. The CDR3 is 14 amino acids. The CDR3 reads CASSERATNEKLFF. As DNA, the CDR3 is TGTGCCAGCAGTGAAAGGGCGACTAATGAAAAACTGTTTTTT.

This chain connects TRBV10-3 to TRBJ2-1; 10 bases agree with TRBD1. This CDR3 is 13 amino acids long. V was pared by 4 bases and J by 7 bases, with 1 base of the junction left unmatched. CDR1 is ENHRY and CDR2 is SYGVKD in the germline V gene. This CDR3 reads CAISVGQGNEQFF. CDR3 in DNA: TGTGCCATCAGTGTGGGACAGGGGAATGAGCAGTTCTTC.